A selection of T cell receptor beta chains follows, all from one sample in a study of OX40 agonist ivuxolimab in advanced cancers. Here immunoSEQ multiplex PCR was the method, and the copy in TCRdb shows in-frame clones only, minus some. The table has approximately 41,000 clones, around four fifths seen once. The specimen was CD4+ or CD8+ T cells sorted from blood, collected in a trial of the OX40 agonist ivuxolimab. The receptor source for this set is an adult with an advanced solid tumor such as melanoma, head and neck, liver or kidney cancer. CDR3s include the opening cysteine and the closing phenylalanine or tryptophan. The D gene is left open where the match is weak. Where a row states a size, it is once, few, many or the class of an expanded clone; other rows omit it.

cdr3_nt: TGTGCCAGCAGCCCTTATAATGAGGGCGAGCAGTACTTC; cdr3_aa: CASSPYNEGEQYF; clone_size: -; v_call: TRBV7-2; j_call: TRBJ2-7; d_call: -
cdr3_nt: TGTGCCATCAGTGAAGGAGGGGCCAACTATGGCTACACCTTC; cdr3_aa: CAISEGGANYGYTF; clone_size: -; v_call: TRBV10-3; j_call: TRBJ1-2; d_call: -
cdr3_nt: TGTGCCAGTAAAGAGCGGGAGGGGAATGAGCAGTTCTTC; cdr3_aa: CASKEREGNEQFF; clone_size: -; v_call: TRBV19; j_call: TRBJ2-1; d_call: TRBD2
cdr3_nt: TGCGCCAGCAGTGTTACAGGGAATTCACCCCTCCACTTT; cdr3_aa: CASSVTGNSPLHF; clone_size: -; v_call: TRBV10-1; j_call: TRBJ1-6; d_call: -
cdr3_nt: TGTGCCCGGCGAGGGTCATCATCTAGCTCCTACAATGAGCAGTTCTTC; cdr3_aa: CARRGSSSSSYNEQFF; clone_size: -; v_call: TRBV27; j_call: TRBJ2-1; d_call: -
cdr3_nt: TGTGCCAGCAGTGCTCGGACAGGGCAGGTCATAATGAACACTGAAGCTTTCTTT; cdr3_aa: CASSARTGQVIMNTEAFF; clone_size: -; v_call: TRBV6-1; j_call: TRBJ1-1; d_call: TRBD1
cdr3_nt: TGCGCCAGCAGCTTGGCCCTTGCGGGAGGGCTTACTTGGGCAGATACGCAGTATTTT; cdr3_aa: CASSLALAGGLTWADTQYF; clone_size: -; v_call: TRBV5-1; j_call: TRBJ2-3; d_call: TRBD2
cdr3_nt: TGTGCCAGCTCACTCGACAGGTCCTACGAGCAGTACTTC; cdr3_aa: CASSLDRSYEQYF; clone_size: -; v_call: TRBV18; j_call: TRBJ2-7; d_call: -
cdr3_nt: TGTGCCAGCAGCCTTAGTCTTACTAAGGATACGCAGTATTTT; cdr3_aa: CASSLSLTKDTQYF; clone_size: -; v_call: TRBV11-3; j_call: TRBJ2-3; d_call: -
cdr3_nt: TGTGCCAGTAGTTGGGGGAGGGATCAGCCCCAGCATTTT; cdr3_aa: CASSWGRDQPQHF; clone_size: -; v_call: TRBV19; j_call: TRBJ1-5; d_call: -
cdr3_nt: TGTGCCAGCAGCTTAGGGATTACAGGAGTCCCAGAGACCCAGTACTTC; cdr3_aa: CASSLGITGVPETQYF; clone_size: few; v_call: TRBV11-2; j_call: TRBJ2-5; d_call: -
cdr3_nt: TGTGCCAGCTCACCCGGGAGGGCTGAAGCTTTCTTT; cdr3_aa: CASSPGRAEAFF; clone_size: -; v_call: TRBV18; j_call: TRBJ1-1; d_call: -
cdr3_nt: TGCGCCAGCAGCCTGGCTGAAGCTAATGAAAAACTGTTTTTT; cdr3_aa: CASSLAEANEKLFF; clone_size: -; v_call: TRBV5-1; j_call: TRBJ1-4; d_call: -
cdr3_nt: TGTGCCAGCATGAGGCCCGGGGGCCTCTATGGCTACACCTTC; cdr3_aa: CASMRPGGLYGYTF; clone_size: -; v_call: TRBV28; j_call: TRBJ1-2; d_call: -
cdr3_nt: TGTGCCAGCAGCGTAGAAGGGGGGAGGACTGAAGCTTTCTTT; cdr3_aa: CASSVEGGRTEAFF; clone_size: -; v_call: TRBV9; j_call: TRBJ1-1; d_call: -
cdr3_nt: TGTGCCAGTAGTACCTCGCCCGCCTACAATGAGCAGTTCTTC; cdr3_aa: CASSTSPAYNEQFF; clone_size: few; v_call: TRBV19; j_call: TRBJ2-1; d_call: -
cdr3_nt: TGTGCCAGCAGCTTGACAGGGGAGAACACTGAAGCTTTCTTT; cdr3_aa: CASSLTGENTEAFF; clone_size: -; v_call: TRBV5-8; j_call: TRBJ1-1; d_call: TRBD1
cdr3_nt: TGCGCCAGCAGCCAAGGGACCTACTCCTACGAGCAGTACTTC; cdr3_aa: CASSQGTYSYEQYF; clone_size: -; v_call: TRBV4-1; j_call: TRBJ2-7; d_call: -
cdr3_nt: TGTGCCAGCTCACCAAAGGGAGATCCTCTGGATGAAAAACTGTTTTTT; cdr3_aa: CASSPKGDPLDEKLFF; clone_size: -; v_call: TRBV18; j_call: TRBJ1-4; d_call: -
cdr3_nt: TGTGCCAGCTCACCAGGGACGACATACGAGCAGTACTTC; cdr3_aa: CASSPGTTYEQYF; clone_size: -; v_call: TRBV18; j_call: TRBJ2-7; d_call: -
cdr3_nt: TGTCGAGGCGAGGGAGGCACTGAAGCTTTCTTT; cdr3_aa: CRGEGGTEAFF; clone_size: -; v_call: TRBV20-1; j_call: TRBJ1-1; d_call: -
cdr3_nt: TGTGCCAGCAGCCTACAGGGCGAGCGAGCTTTCTTT; cdr3_aa: CASSLQGERAFF; clone_size: -; v_call: TRBV6-6; j_call: TRBJ1-1; d_call: -
cdr3_nt: TGTGCCAGCAGTAGACAGGGGGTGGTAATGAACACTGAAGCTTTCTTT; cdr3_aa: CASSRQGVVMNTEAFF; clone_size: once; v_call: TRBV28; j_call: TRBJ1-1; d_call: TRBD1
cdr3_nt: TGTGCCAGCAGCTTAATTAGTACCGTAGGTTACGAGCAGTACTTC; cdr3_aa: CASSLISTVGYEQYF; clone_size: -; v_call: TRBV7-2; j_call: TRBJ2-7; d_call: -
cdr3_nt: TGTGCCACCAGCAGAGGGACAGGGGGCTATGGGAGTACCCAGCATTTT; cdr3_aa: CATSRGTGGYGSTQHF; clone_size: -; v_call: TRBV15; j_call: TRBJ1-5; d_call: TRBD1
cdr3_nt: TGCGCCAGCAGTGACGCAGGGGGCAGGGAGACCCAGTACTTC; cdr3_aa: CASSDAGGRETQYF; clone_size: -; v_call: TRBV10-2; j_call: TRBJ2-5; d_call: TRBD1
cdr3_nt: TGTGCCTGGACTCAGGGTAGCTATGGCTACACCTTC; cdr3_aa: CAWTQGSYGYTF; clone_size: -; v_call: TRBV30; j_call: TRBJ1-2; d_call: -
cdr3_nt: TGTGCCAGCAGGACAATAGCGGGAGGGCACAATGAGCAGTTCTTC; cdr3_aa: CASRTIAGGHNEQFF; clone_size: -; v_call: TRBV6-6; j_call: TRBJ2-1; d_call: TRBD2
cdr3_nt: TGTGCCAGCAGCTTACCGCCAGGGGATGCGGAAGCTTTCTTT; cdr3_aa: CASSLPPGDAEAFF; clone_size: -; v_call: TRBV5-6; j_call: TRBJ1-1; d_call: -
cdr3_nt: TGTGCCAGCAGTTACGCCGGGACAGGAGACTATGGCTACACCTTC; cdr3_aa: CASSYAGTGDYGYTF; clone_size: -; v_call: TRBV28; j_call: TRBJ1-2; d_call: TRBD1
cdr3_nt: TGTGCCAGCAGTGAGAGGCAGCATCAGCCCCAGCATTTT; cdr3_aa: CASSERQHQPQHF; clone_size: -; v_call: TRBV6-1; j_call: TRBJ1-5; d_call: -
cdr3_nt: TGCAGCGTCGACAGGGGTTACCAAGAGACCCAGTACTTC; cdr3_aa: CSVDRGYQETQYF; clone_size: -; v_call: TRBV29-1; j_call: TRBJ2-5; d_call: TRBD1
cdr3_nt: TGCGCCAGCAGCTACGGACAGTACCAAGAGACCCAGTACTTC; cdr3_aa: CASSYGQYQETQYF; clone_size: -; v_call: TRBV5-1; j_call: TRBJ2-5; d_call: -
cdr3_nt: TGTGCCAGCAGTGAACGTTCCGGAGCCGCAAGGGGCGAGCAGTACTTC; cdr3_aa: CASSERSGAARGEQYF; clone_size: -; v_call: TRBV6-1; j_call: TRBJ2-7; d_call: -